This T cell receptor (beta chain) was recovered during a study of identical twins. Overall study findings and caveats: Memory repertoires showed no such pattern, whereas abundant cord blood beta clonotypes carried fewer insertions.

TCRdb fed the 5' RACE reads into MiXCR, producing one record per CDR3 protein. The sample has about 700,000 distinct CDR3 sequences, roughly 8% seen once; the top ten hold roughly 0.97%. A note on this clonotype: Its antigen is currently unknown.

These same data were also listed under a study on yellow fever vaccine responses in identical twins.

This clonotype was obtained from a woman aged 18-30 years in good health. Sample: PBMCs.

The CDR3 is CASSLAGGPLSYEQYF. The CDR3 DNA sequence: TGTGCCAGCAGCTTAGCGGGAGGGCCTCTCTCGTACGAGCAGTACTTC. The genes are TRBV11-2 and TRBJ2-7; 8 bases are shared with TRBD2. J was trimmed by 4 bases and V by 1 base; bases with no gene match: 9. CDR1 SGHAT and CDR2 FQNNGV come from the germline V gene. This CDR3 contains 16 residues.